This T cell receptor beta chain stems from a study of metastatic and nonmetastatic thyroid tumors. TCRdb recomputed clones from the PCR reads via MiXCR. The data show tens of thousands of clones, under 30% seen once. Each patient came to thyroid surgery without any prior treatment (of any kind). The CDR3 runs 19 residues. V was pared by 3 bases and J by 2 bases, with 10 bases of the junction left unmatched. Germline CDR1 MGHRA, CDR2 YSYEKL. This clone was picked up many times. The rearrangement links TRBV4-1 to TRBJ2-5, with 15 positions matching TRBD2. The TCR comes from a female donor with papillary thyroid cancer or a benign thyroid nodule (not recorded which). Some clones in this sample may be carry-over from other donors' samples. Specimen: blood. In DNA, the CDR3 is TGCGCCAGCAGCCATCCCGGACTAGCGGGAGGGCCTGGGCAAGAGACCCAGTACTTC. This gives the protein CASSHPGLAGGPGQETQYF.